This T cell receptor beta chain originates from a study of regulatory T cells in long-lasting Graves disease (dated by TCRdb to about 2021). For the wider study: Newly diagnosed Graves' disease patients had taken antithyroid drugs for less than 3 months. Persistent Graves' disease patients were compared with newly diagnosed Graves' disease patients by peripheral blood TCR sequencing and RNA sequencing. The study was registered as a clinical trial and conducted in China. TCR sequencing covered about 13 persistent and roughly 20 newly diagnosed Graves' disease patients, around 35 samples in total.

Study-wide conclusions, independent of this receptor: Because the primary lesion, thyroid tissue, could not be accessed, the study looked at peripheral blood alone. Patients with persistent disease shared more public clonotypes (about 3,000) than newly diagnosed patients did (966). Sequencing and analysis were limited to the TCR beta chain. Preferential use of TRBV28, TRBJ1-2 and TRBJ2-5 was observed in persistent disease, whereas TRBV20-1 and TRBJ2-1 were favored in newly diagnosed disease. The authors noted that the small sample size was a limitation that may lower accuracy. Compared with newly diagnosed patients, persistent Graves' disease patients had lower TCR Shannon entropy and fewer highly expanded clones, which suggests clonal expansion.

V is pared back by 4 bases and J by 6 bases, with 15 bases lying between the germline termini. CDR1 SGHVS and CDR2 FNYEAQ were looked up in the germline V gene. The CDR3 measures 14 amino acids from cysteine to phenylalanine. The kept DNA is CDR3 alone, 42 bases in frame from the first base. Receptor amplification or capture employed multiplex PCR. These reads were obtained on an Illumina HiSeq 4000. To build TCR beta libraries, CDR3 regions were amplified by Arm-PCR using iRepertoire HTBI primers. PCR products were gel purified before sequencing. From the authors' description of their analysis: A total of 62 TRBV and approximately 13 TRBJ segments were identified across samples and were used for gene usage analysis of CDR3 amino acid clonotypes. Filtered high-quality paired reads were merged into contigs using COPE and FqMerger. BLAST was used to align contigs to IMGT TRBV, TRBD and TRBJ reference genes, and CDR3 was defined according to IMGT. Highly expanded clones were defined as clonotypes with a frequency above 0.1%. Repertoire diversity was measured by Shannon entropy, and V-J evenness by the Gini coefficient. Public clonotypes were defined as clonotypes shared by more than one individual. TCRdb reprocessed the public reads (quality trimming at Q25 with fastp, clone calling with MiXCR) and kept in-frame beta chains. Rows matching on CDR3 protein sequence are summarized as one entry with the most common DNA and genes. In this record, the V and J calls reflect TCRdb's handling and not the investigators' own analysis. This sample holds about 420,000 distinct CDR3 sequences; 16% were observed only once. Of the sample, about 25% falls within the top ten clones.

The sample's time point label, decoded: newly diagnosed GD, antithyroid drugs for less than 3 months. RNA was extracted from PBMCs in TRIzol for both TCR sequencing and RNA sequencing. The diagnosis of Graves' disease was made according to American Thyroid Association guidelines. The patients came from an endocrinology department in Xi'an, China. Each patient gave approximately 10 milliliters of peripheral blood, collected in an EDTA anticoagulant tube. Ficoll Paque Plus density gradient separation was used to isolate PBMCs, and no further T cell sorting was performed. An Agilent 2100 Bioanalyzer and agarose gel were used to check RNA quality, and a NanoDrop 2000 was used to measure RNA concentration. Points on this clonotype: Its antigen is currently not known. Base qualities were left out, and no much larger clone turns up one base away.

These same data were also listed under a study on T cells in Graves' hyperthyroidism and ophthalmopathy. As that second study puts it: Stable Graves' hyperthyroidism was defined as the absence of progression to ophthalmopathy over 18 months of follow-up. Hyperthyroidism patients were aged 18 to 65 years and newly diagnosed, with disease duration of less than 2 months. Patients with uncontrolled infections, other autoimmune diseases, pregnancy or lactation were excluded. Diagnoses were based on clinical symptoms, serum thyroxine and TRAb, thyroid ultrasound and orbital computed tomography. For the first round of RT-PCR on the TCR CDR3, the HTBI primer set was used together with the Qiagen OneStep RT-PCR kit. Most expanded thyroid clonotypes (frequency above 0.001) were also detected in blood, suggesting blood repertoires may reflect thyroid immune responses. A 13 V-J signature model separated ophthalmopathy from stable hyperthyroidism, with 87.88% sensitivity and 81% to 83% specificity in cross-validation and 80%/75% in testing. In validation, progression to ophthalmopathy was predicted by the model with 70.59% sensitivity and roughly 76% specificity, a median of around 5.9 months before onset. To identify distinguishing TCR V-J signatures, a discovery cohort of 95 to 100 patients was used, comprising some 45 with Graves' ophthalmopathy and around 60 with stable Graves' hyperthyroidism. Prospective prediction of ophthalmopathy was tested in an independent validation cohort consisting of roughly 20 hyperthyroidism patients and more than 15 patients who later progressed to ophthalmopathy. The 75 to 100 discovery patients were randomly split 7:3 into training and test sets. In about 6 Graves' hyperthyroidism patients, the study also compared T-cell repertoires from thyroid tissue with T-cell repertoires from blood. After blood sampling, hyperthyroidism patients were treated with methimazole at a starting dose of 30 mg daily, and ophthalmopathy patients were treated with high-dose intravenous methylprednisolone. Libraries were constructed in a second round of multiplex PCR, after which size selection and purification were carried out. Sequencing of the libraries was done on an Illumina HiSeq2000 using paired-end 100 bp reads. Raw data were processed with SOAPnuke, discarding reads with adapters, uncalled bases, mean Phred below 15, or no exact constant-primer or identifier match. High-quality paired reads were merged using COPE v1.2.5, and each unique nucleotide sequence was defined as a clonotype. MiTCR v1.1 was used to align the clonotypes against IMGT TRBV, TRBD and TRBJ reference segments. Only V-J combinations with frequency above 0.0001, covering about 99% of repertoires, were analysed. A TCS score was defined as the ratio between F50 (clonal expansion) and ExV (chaos), using BLOSUM62-based TCRdist between CDR3 peptides within each V-J. Welch's t-statistics and random forest reduced 514 V-J features to around 14, which were used in a naive Bayes classifier (R e1071). No statistical method was used to set the sample size in advance, and investigators knew the group allocation. The paper reports TCR Vbeta CDR3 sequencing of over 130 peripheral blood samples: some 41 ophthalmopathy, fewer than 80 hyperthyroidism and 17 progressor patients.

This TCR came from a woman under 30 with Graves disease. Donor details come from another sample of the same person, matched by shared clones. The specimen was peripheral blood mononuclear cells (PBMCs), collected at new diagnosis, from a patient treated with antithyroid drugs. The chain uses TRBV7-6 and TRBJ1-2, and TRBD1 may be the D gene, going by 5 matching bases. CDR3 region: CASSSTGTLNGYTF. The nucleotide sequence is given as TGTGCCAGCAGCTCGACGGGGACGCTGAATGGCTACACCTTC.